This TCR beta chain was documented in a study of blood T cell repertoires in COVID-19. Study-wide background: COVID-19 samples, acute and convalescent, were from the United States, Italy and Spain. T cells, B-cell-depleted T cells, or PBMCs supplied cDNA or gDNA.

This CDR3 is 13 amino acids long. The J segment lost 8 bases and the V segment lost 8 bases, leaving 4 bases of the junction unmatched. The germline CDR1 and CDR2 sequences are SEHNR and FQNEAQ (reference sequence). Original methodology: Counts of nucleated cells, estimated from reference gene primer amplification, were obtained. This table comes from immunoSEQ multiplex PCR, and its TCRdb copy is limited to in-frame clones, with some not included. That table furnishes V, J and clone size, whereas the DNA furnished D and trimming. The sample lists over 250,000 clones; over 75% were seen once. The chain uses TRBV7-9 and TRBJ2-1; 12 bases line up with TRBD2. What was sequenced was peripheral blood. This sequence originates from a human donor in a cohort sampled during active COVID-19. Here the CDR3 DNA reads TGTGCCAGCGGACTAGCGGGACCGGATGAGCAGTTCTTC. This gives the protein CASGLAGPDEQFF. The variable domain in full, completed from reference TRBV7-9 and TRBJ2-1, reads DTGVSQNPRHKITKRGQNVTFRCDPISEHNRLYWYRQTLGQGPEFLTYFQNEAQLEKSRLLSDRFSAERPKGSFSTLEIQRTEQGDSAMYLCASGLAGPDEQFFGPGTRLTVL.